Each of the 9 T cell receptor beta chains below was sequenced from the same sample in a study of OX40 agonist ivuxolimab in advanced cancers. The repertoire was sequenced with immunoSEQ multiplex PCR; TCRdb's copy has only in-frame clones and lacks some. The sample has around 60,000 clones, over 90% seen once. Material: CD4+ or CD8+ T cells sorted from blood, obtained in a trial of the OX40 agonist ivuxolimab. Receptors originate from an adult with an advanced solid tumor such as melanoma, head and neck, liver or kidney cancer.

The V gene is TRBV5-5, the J gene TRBJ2-7, with D unresolved. Looked up from germline, CDR1 is SGHKS and CDR2 is YYEKEE (reference sequence). This CDR3 region has 15 residues. V dropped 0 bases and J dropped 0 bases, with 10 bases sitting between them. CDR3 residues: CASSLALTVSYEQYF. The CDR3, as DNA: TGTGCCAGCAGCTTGGCCCTGACGGTCTCCTACGAGCAGTACTTC.

V gene TRBV30 combines with J gene TRBJ2-7; the D call may be TRBD1 or TRBD2 (6 bases each). The CDR3 sequence is 16 residues long. V was clipped by 4 bases and J by 3 bases, with 22 bases between them. Germline V gene lookup returns CDR1 GTSNPN and CDR2 SVGIG (reference sequence). Here the CDR3 DNA reads TGTGCCTGGACAGAGGTTGGGGGGCCCTCCAACTACGAGCAGTACTTC. Translation: CAWTEVGGPSNYEQYF.

Here the CDR3 DNA reads TGCAGTGTACGGGCCAATGAAAAACTGTTTTTT. Its translation is CSVRANEKLFF. V is TRBV20-1 and J is TRBJ1-4; D unresolved. The CDR3 runs to 11 residues. V gave up 7 bases and J gave up 5 bases, with 8 bases separating them. Germline values: CDR1 DFQATT, CDR2 SNEGSKA (reference sequence).

The chain carries TRBV5-4 and TRBJ2-7, with TRBD2 as a possible D gene (5 bases). Trimming shortened V by 3 bases and J by 1 base, and 8 bases separated the two germline ends. CDR3 length: 13 amino acids. The germline V gene encodes CDR1 SGHNT and CDR2 YYREEE (reference sequence). This CDR3 is CASSSGLSYEQYF. CDR3 nucleotides: TGTGCCAGCAGCTCAGGACTTTCCTACGAGCAGTACTTC.

The chain has TRBV6-1 and TRBJ2-7; tentatively, D is TRBD1 or TRBD2 (5 bases each). This CDR3 has 14 residues. V shed 6 bases and J shed 5 bases, with 17 bases lying between them. The germline V gene has CDR1 MNHNS and CDR2 SASEGT. CDR3 sequence reads: CASSTLGTADEQYF. The DNA for the CDR3 is TGTGCCAGCAGCACCCTAGGGACGGCTGACGAGCAGTACTTC.

The CDR3 here is CASSPTGGIEKLFF. CDR3 sequence (DNA): TGTGCCAGCAGTCCCACGGGAGGGATTGAAAAACTGTTTTTT. V is TRBV28 and J is TRBJ1-4; unclear D gene. V was pared by 5 bases and J by 7 bases, with 14 bases between. This CDR3 contains 14 residues. Germline V gene sequence: CDR1 MDHEN, CDR2 SYDVKM.

V usage is TRBV4-1 and J usage is TRBJ2-1; D remains ambiguous. The germline V gene encodes CDR1 MGHRA and CDR2 YSYEKL. The CDR3 consists of 16 residues. V was shortened by 0 bases and J by 2 bases, with 11 bases between the two germline ends. The CDR3 region has the DNA TGCGCCAGCAGCCAAGAAAGCAGGACGCCCTACAATGAGCAGTTCTTC. Encoded protein: CASSQESRTPYNEQFF.

Here the CDR3 DNA reads TGTGCCATCAAGGGGGGGCTGGTTGGCTACACCTTC. This sequence encodes CAIKGGLVGYTF. This chain uses TRBV27 with TRBJ1-2; TRBD1 might be the D (6 bases). This CDR3 contains 12 residues. Trimming removed 10 bases from V and 7 bases from J, with 16 bases in between. Per germline, CDR1 MNHEY and CDR2 SMNVEV (reference sequence).

V gene TRBV15 combines with J gene TRBJ2-7; TRBD1 agrees at 7 bases. The CDR3 is 13 amino acids. Per germline, CDR1 LNHNV and CDR2 YYDKDF (reference sequence). V shed 7 bases and J 7 bases; nucleotides not matched to a gene: 10. The CDR3 loop reads CATMGTAPLEQYF. The CDR3 DNA sequence: TGTGCCACCATGGGGACAGCCCCCTTAGAGCAGTACTTC.